This TCR beta chain is drawn from a study of blood T cells in healthy people across ages. General study points: Estimates of total diversity, which came from one million sequenced T cells, were considered to be underestimates. It was not known whether donors were CMV positive (a possible confounder of expanded clonotype changes). Correlation between TCR beta diversity and naive T cell percentage was strong. Age advanced and TCR beta diversity per million T cells fell, roughly linearly.

Regarding this clonotype: The antigen remains unidentified.

A second PCR of 7 to 11 cycles used a sample-barcoded 5' primer and a J-beta primer mix. TCRdb re-derived calls from the 5' RACE reads in MiXCR, one entry per CDR3 protein. The sample has about 1.4 million distinct CDR3 sequences, approximately 63% seen once; the top ten hold approximately 7%. This CDR3 is built from 13 residues. V lost 6 bases and J lost 3; bases outside the gene matches: 4. Germline V gene data show CDR1 as DFQATT and CDR2 as SNEGSKA (reference sequence). The chain joins TRBV20-1 to TRBJ1-2; 10 bases map to TRBD1. The clonotype was recovered from a man between 18 and 29 years old in good health. The sample taken for sequencing was blood. The CDR3 loop reads CSATGQGDYGYTF. The CDR3 DNA is TGCAGTGCCACAGGACAGGGGGACTATGGCTACACCTTC.